The rows below give T cell receptor beta chains drawn from one sample of a study of blood T cell repertoires in COVID-19. Assay: immunoSEQ multiplex PCR; the TCRdb copy retains only in-frame clones and omits some. The sample contains tens of thousands of clones, around 80% of which appear only once. Sequencing was carried out using peripheral blood. These receptors were obtained from a man aged 55-75 years with active or convalescent COVID-19. Each CDR3 is given with its conserved first and last residue. The D gene is left open where the match is weak.

d_call j_call cdr3_length v_call cdr3_aa cdr3_nt
- TRBJ2-1 17 TRBV24-1 CATSDLEGGPEYNEQFF TGTGCCACCAGTGATTTGGAGGGGGGGCCCGAGTACAATGAGCAGTTCTTC
TRBD1 TRBJ2-7 17 TRBV6-2/TRBV6-3 CASSYFRTGGYSYEQYF TGTGCCAGCAGTTACTTCCGGACAGGGGGCTATTCCTACGAGCAGTACTTC
TRBD2 TRBJ2-5 16 TRBV19 CASSSRLAGIRETQYF TGTGCCAGTAGTTCCCGACTAGCGGGGATTCGGGAGACCCAGTACTTC
- TRBJ1-5 12 TRBV12-5 CASGRDAQPQHF TGTGCTAGTGGGCGGGACGCTCAGCCCCAGCATTTT
TRBD1 TRBJ2-7 14 TRBV5-1 CASSLVRDRDEQYF TGCGCCAGCAGCTTGGTTCGGGACAGGGACGAGCAGTACTTC
TRBD2 TRBJ2-1 19 TRBV2 CASSAILKTSGGPGDEQFF TGTGCCAGCAGCGCCATCCTGAAGACTAGCGGGGGGCCGGGCGATGAGCAGTTCTTC
TRBD1 TRBJ1-1 15 TRBV2 CASSDVDRGNTEAFF TGTGCCAGCAGTGATGTCGACAGGGGCAACACTGAAGCTTTCTTT
TRBD2 TRBJ2-7 15 TRBV18 CASSPGGAGFYEQYF TGTGCCAGCTCACCAGGAGGAGCGGGGTTCTACGAGCAGTACTTC
- TRBJ2-2 13 TRBV27 CASLDSNTGELFF TGTGCCAGCCTCGACAGTAACACCGGGGAGCTGTTTTTT
TRBD1 TRBJ1-2 13 TRBV12-5 CASEGTGAFGYTF TGTGCTAGTGAGGGGACAGGGGCATTTGGCTACACCTTC